This T cell receptor (beta chain) is from a study of cytomegalovirus exposure and HLA in healthy donors. Findings of the study overall: Across donors, presence/absence analyses took sequencing depth to be roughly uniform. Later work found most CMV-associated TCR beta chains apparently HLA-restricted.

The CDR3 has 12 amino acids. From germline, CDR1 is SGHTA and CDR2 FQGNSA. The J segment lost 2 bases and the V segment lost 8 bases, leaving 3 bases of the junction unmatched. About this clone itself: As yet, its antigen is unknown.

13 Jbeta primers and 60 Vbeta primers were used for the PCR. The table came from immunoSEQ multiplex PCR; TCRdb's copy has only in-frame clones and leaves some out. The repertoire has some 160,000 clones, around four fifths of them found once; the top ten carry roughly 1.4%. The source material was PBMCs. The receptor comes from a woman aged 18-29 years in good health and CMV-seronegative. This chain connects TRBV7-2 to TRBJ2-7, with 7 bases fitting TRBD2. The CDR3 DNA reads TGTGCCAGCTCCCGGGGGGCCTACGAGCAGTACTTC. Translation gives CASSRGAYEQYF. Drawing the rest from reference TRBV7-2 and TRBJ2-7, the complete variable domain is GAGVSQSPSNKVTEKGKDVELRCDPISGHTALYWYRQSLGQGLEFLIYFQGNSAPDKSGLPSDRFSAERTGGSVSTLTIQRTQQEDSAVYLCASSRGAYEQYFGPGTRLTVT.